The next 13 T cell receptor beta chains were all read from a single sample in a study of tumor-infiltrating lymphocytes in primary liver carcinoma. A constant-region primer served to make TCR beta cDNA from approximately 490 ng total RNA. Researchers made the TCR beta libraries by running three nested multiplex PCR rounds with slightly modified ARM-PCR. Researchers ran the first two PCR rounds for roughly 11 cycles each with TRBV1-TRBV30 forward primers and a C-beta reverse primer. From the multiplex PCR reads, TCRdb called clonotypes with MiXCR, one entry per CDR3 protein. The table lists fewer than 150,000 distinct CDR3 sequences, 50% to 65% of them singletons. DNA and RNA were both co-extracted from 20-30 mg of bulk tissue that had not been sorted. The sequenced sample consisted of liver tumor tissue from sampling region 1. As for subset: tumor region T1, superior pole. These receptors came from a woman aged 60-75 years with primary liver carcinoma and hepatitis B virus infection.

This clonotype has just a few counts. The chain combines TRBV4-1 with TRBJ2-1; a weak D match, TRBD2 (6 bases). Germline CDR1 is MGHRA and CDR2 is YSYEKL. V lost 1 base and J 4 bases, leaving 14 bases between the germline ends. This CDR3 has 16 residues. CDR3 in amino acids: CASSQGSGEPYNEQFF. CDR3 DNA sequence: TGCGCCAGCAGCCAAGGTTCGGGAGAGCCTTACAATGAGCAGTTCTTC.

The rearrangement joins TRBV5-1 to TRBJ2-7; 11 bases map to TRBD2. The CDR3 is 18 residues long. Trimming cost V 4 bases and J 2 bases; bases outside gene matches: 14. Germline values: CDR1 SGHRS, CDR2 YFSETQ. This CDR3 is CASSKESSGGMGTYEQYF. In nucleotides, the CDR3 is TGCGCCAGCAGCAAAGAGTCTAGCGGGGGGATGGGAACCTACGAGCAGTACTTC.

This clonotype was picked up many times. CDR3 region: CASSENADTQYF. Here the CDR3 DNA reads TGTGCCAGCAGTGAAAATGCTGATACGCAGTATTTT. The genes are TRBV6-1 and TRBJ2-3, with no clear D. The V end lost 2 bases, the J end lost 6 bases, and 6 bases lay between the germline ends. The length of the CDR3 is 12 residues. The germline gives CDR1 MNHNS, CDR2 SASEGT.

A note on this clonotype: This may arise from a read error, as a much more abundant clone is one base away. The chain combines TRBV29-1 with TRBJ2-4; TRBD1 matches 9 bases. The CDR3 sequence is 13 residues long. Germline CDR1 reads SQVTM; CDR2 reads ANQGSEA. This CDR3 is CRVGQGMTNIQYF. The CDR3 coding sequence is TGCAGGGTCGGACAGGGGATGACCAACATTCAGTACTTC.

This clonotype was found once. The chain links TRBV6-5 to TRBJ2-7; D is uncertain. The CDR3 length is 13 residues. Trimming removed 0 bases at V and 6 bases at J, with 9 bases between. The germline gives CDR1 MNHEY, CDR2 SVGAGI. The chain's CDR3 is CASSYSRSCEQYF. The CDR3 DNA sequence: TGTGCCAGCAGTTACTCGCGTAGTTGCGAGCAGTACTTC.

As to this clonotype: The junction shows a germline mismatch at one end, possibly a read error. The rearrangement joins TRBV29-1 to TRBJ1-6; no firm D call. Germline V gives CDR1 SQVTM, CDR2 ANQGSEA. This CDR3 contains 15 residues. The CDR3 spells CAAPLGSSYNSPLHF. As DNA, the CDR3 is TGCGCCGCACCACTAGGGAGCTCCTATAATTCACCTCTCCACTTT.

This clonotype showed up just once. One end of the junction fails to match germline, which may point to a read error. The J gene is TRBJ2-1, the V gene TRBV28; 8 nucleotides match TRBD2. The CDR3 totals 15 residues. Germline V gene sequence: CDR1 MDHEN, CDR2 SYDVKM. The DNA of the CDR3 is TGTACCAGCAGCCGACGGGAGGGTGTAGGCAATGAACAGTTCTTC. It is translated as CTSSRREGVGNEQFF.

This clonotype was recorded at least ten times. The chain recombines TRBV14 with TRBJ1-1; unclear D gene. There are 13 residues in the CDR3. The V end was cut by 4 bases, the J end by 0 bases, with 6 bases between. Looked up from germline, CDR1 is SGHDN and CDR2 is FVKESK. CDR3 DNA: TGTGCCAGCAGCCCCCTCATGAACACTGAAGCTTTCTTT. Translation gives CASSPLMNTEAFF.

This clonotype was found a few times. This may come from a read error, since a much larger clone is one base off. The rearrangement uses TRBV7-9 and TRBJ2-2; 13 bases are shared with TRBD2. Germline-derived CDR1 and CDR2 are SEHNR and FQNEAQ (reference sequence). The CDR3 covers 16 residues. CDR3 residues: CASSRTSGGLTGELSF. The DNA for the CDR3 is TGTGCCAGCAGCCGGACTAGCGGGGGACTCACCGGGGAGCTGTCTTTT.

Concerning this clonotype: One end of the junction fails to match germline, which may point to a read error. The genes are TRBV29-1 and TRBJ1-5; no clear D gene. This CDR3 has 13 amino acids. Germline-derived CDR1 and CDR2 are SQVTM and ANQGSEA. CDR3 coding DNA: TGCAGCGTTGGTCAGGCAGGAAATCAGTCCCAGCATTTT. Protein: CSVGQAGNQSQHF. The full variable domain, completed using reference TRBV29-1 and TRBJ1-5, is SAVISQKPSRDICQRGTSLTIQCQVDSQVTMMFWYRQQPGQSLTLIATANQGSEATYESGFVIDKFPISRPNLTFSTLTVSNMSPEDSSIYLCSVGQAGNQSQHFGDGTRLSIL.

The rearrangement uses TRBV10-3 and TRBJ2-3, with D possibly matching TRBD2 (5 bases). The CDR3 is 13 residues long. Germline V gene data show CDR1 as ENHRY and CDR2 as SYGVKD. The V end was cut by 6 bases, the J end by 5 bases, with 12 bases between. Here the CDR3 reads CAIRPAREDTQYF. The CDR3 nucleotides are TGTGCCATCAGACCCGCCCGGGAAGATACGCAGTATTTT.

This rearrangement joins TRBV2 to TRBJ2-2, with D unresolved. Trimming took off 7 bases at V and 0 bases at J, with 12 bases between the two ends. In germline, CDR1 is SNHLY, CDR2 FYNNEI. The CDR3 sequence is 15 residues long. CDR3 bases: TGTGCCAGCACGCGACTGGGCCCGAACACCGGGGAGCTGTTTTTT. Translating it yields CASTRLGPNTGELFF.

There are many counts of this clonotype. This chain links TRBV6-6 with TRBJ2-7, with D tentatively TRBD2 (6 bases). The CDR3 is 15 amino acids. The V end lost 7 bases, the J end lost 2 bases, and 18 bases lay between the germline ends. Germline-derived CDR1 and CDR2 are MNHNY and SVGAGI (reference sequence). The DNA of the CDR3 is TGTGCCAGCACCGGCGGGGCCGGGAACCCCTACGAGCAGTACTTC. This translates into CASTGGAGNPYEQYF.